These 12 T cell receptor beta chains came from one sample sequenced in a study of T cell clones after liver transplantation (dated 2019 in TCRdb). The library was made by the immunoSEQ multiplex PCR assay. Sourced from immuneACCESS, this table was stored by TCRdb with only in-frame sequences that have V and J called. A share of the clones is absent; for the studies checked, an unresolved V gene accounts for under half, and the remainder has no known explanation. In this sample the table shows tens of thousands of clones, roughly 83% of which occur a single time. The ten largest clonotypes hold 2.5% to 3.5% of the sample. The input for sequencing was CD4+ T cells from blood, taken at the 22-month timepoint. The source is a human patient who received a liver transplant. Donor T cells from the graft may be present among the T cells after a transplant.

CDR3 sequence: CASSKGANYGYTF. CDR3 DNA: TGTGCCAGCAGCAAAGGTGCCAACTATGGCTACACCTTC. The chain uses TRBV21-1 and TRBJ1-2. TRBV21-1 is described as a pseudogene. The CDR3 has 13 residues.

The V gene is TRBV4-1, the J gene TRBJ1-1, with D possibly matching TRBD1 (5 bases). Looked up from germline, CDR1 is MGHRA and CDR2 is YSYEKL. Trimming removed 1 base from V and 1 base from J, with 13 bases in between. This CDR3 is built from 16 residues. The CDR3 region is CASSQVQAGGNTEAFF. The DNA of the CDR3 is TGCGCCAGCAGCCAAGTGCAAGCCGGGGGGAACACTGAAGCTTTCTTT.

This clone has a single count. The chain joins TRBV7-2 to TRBJ2-7, with 7 nucleotides matching TRBD2. The CDR3 length is 14 residues. Germline CDR1 SGHTA, CDR2 FQGNSA. Losses at the gene ends were 8 bases for V and 3 bases for J; bases not matched to a gene: 10. CDR3 sequence: CASGSGGGNYEQYF. CDR3 sequence (DNA): TGTGCCAGCGGAAGTGGGGGAGGGAACTACGAGCAGTACTTC.

This chain links TRBV5-1 with TRBJ1-1; D perhaps matches TRBD1 (6 bases). This CDR3 has 14 amino acids. Trimming left V 4 bases short and J 8 bases short, with 18 bases between. Germline-derived CDR1 and CDR2 are SGHRS and YFSETQ. CDR3 nucleotide sequence: TGCGCCAGCAGCGCCACTCTGCTGGGGACAGAAGCTTTCTTT. It encodes CASSATLLGTEAFF.

The genes are TRBV7-9 and TRBJ1-4; 11 bases match TRBD1. Looked up from germline, CDR1 is SEHNR and CDR2 is FQNEAQ (reference sequence). With 5 bases clipped from V and 2 bases from J, the junction kept 7 bases outside the gene matches. The CDR3 has 17 residues. The CDR3 region has the DNA TGTGCCAGCAGCACCCGGGACAGGGGGGTGACTAATGAAAAACTGTTTTTT. Protein product: CASSTRDRGVTNEKLFF.

This rearrangement joins TRBV29-1 to TRBJ2-3, with a tentative D call TRBD2 (5 bases). There are 11 residues in the CDR3. V lost 7 bases and J 4 bases, leaving 9 bases between the germline ends. Looked up from germline, CDR1 is SQVTM and CDR2 is ANQGSEA. CDR3 loop: CSGEGSDTQYF. Written as DNA, the CDR3 is TGCAGCGGCGAGGGATCAGATACGCAGTATTTT.

This clone was found once. The rearrangement uses TRBV11-2 and TRBJ1-4; TRBD1 might be the D (5 bases). Looked up from germline, CDR1 is SGHAT and CDR2 is FQNNGV. CDR3 length: 16 amino acids. Deletions cut 0 bases from V and 8 bases from J, with 16 bases between. The CDR3 protein is CASSLDRVAGGEKLFF. The CDR3 DNA reads as TGTGCCAGCAGCTTAGATCGGGTGGCGGGGGGGGAAAAACTGTTTTTT.

This clone has only one observation. The chain uses TRBV12-5 and TRBJ2-2, with 11 bases aligning to TRBD2. CDR3 length equals 23 residues. In germline, CDR1 is LGHNT, CDR2 FRNRAP. V lost 0 bases to trimming and J lost 0 bases; unmatched junction nucleotides: 18. Written as DNA, the CDR3 is TGTGCTAGTGGTTTGGTACCTGATCCGCTAGCGGGGGGCCGGTTCGCGAACACCGGGGAGCTGTTTTTT. It encodes CASGLVPDPLAGGRFANTGELFF.

The V call is TRBV7-8, the J call TRBJ1-1, with D hard to call. CDR1 is SGHVS, CDR2 FQNEAQ, per germline. V lost 5 bases to trimming and J lost 3 bases, with 13 bases between them. The CDR3 sequence is 14 residues long. For the CDR3, the DNA is TGTGCCAGCAGCGCCCACAGCGGCGACACTGAAGCTTTCTTT. It translates to CASSAHSGDTEAFF.

This clone has just a few counts. This rearrangement joins TRBV30 to TRBJ2-1; 15 bases fit TRBD2. This CDR3 region has 19 residues. Germline assignment: CDR1 GTSNPN and CDR2 SVGIG (reference sequence). V lost 1 base, J lost 7 bases, and 14 bases stayed unmatched. DNA for the CDR3: TGTGCCTGGAGTGGGGGACTATGGACTAGCGGGAGGGCCGGAAATGAGCAGTTCTTC. It yields the protein CAWSGGLWTSGRAGNEQFF.

The rearrangement links TRBV6-5 to TRBJ1-1; possible D gene TRBD1, 5 bases. The CDR3 spans 13 residues. The germline V and J ends were trimmed by 2 bases and 8 bases, with 12 bases remaining between them. Looked up from germline, CDR1 is MNHEY and CDR2 is SVGAGI. CDR3 in amino acids: CASSYVDGGEAFF. CDR3 nucleotide sequence: TGTGCCAGCAGTTACGTAGACGGGGGGGAAGCTTTCTTT.

The chain is built from TRBV6-6 and TRBJ2-2; 8 bases align to TRBD1. The CDR3 has 16 residues. The V segment lost 6 bases and the J segment 0 bases; nucleotides outside the gene matches: 6. Germline CDR1 MNHNY, CDR2 SVGAGI (reference sequence). CDR3 protein: CASSGQGRTNTGELFF. Written as DNA, the CDR3 is TGTGCCAGCAGCGGACAGGGACGAACGAACACCGGGGAGCTGTTTTTT.